This entry is about one TCR beta chain. Repertoires were generated with immunoSEQ multiplex PCR, while TCRdb's copy carries only in-frame clones and drops some. The sample has 200,000 to 250,000 clones; roughly 89% are singletons. This entry comes from a study of blood T cell repertoires in COVID-19. Across the study: In each case, the material was cDNA or gDNA derived from T cells, B-cell-depleted T cells, or PBMCs.

CDR1 and CDR2 from the germline V gene are SGHRS and YFSETQ. This CDR3 has 17 amino acids. The V gene end was trimmed by 4 bases and the J gene end by 5 bases; junction bases not matched to a gene: 12. In terms of age and location, participants ranged from roughly 18 to 90 years and lived in about 25 US areas. Cohort placement rested on clinical history that participants reported themselves. Resolution of symptoms, clearance, or two negative PCRs was present in recovered Cohort 3 donors. The chain recombines TRBV5-1 with TRBJ2-7; 13 positions agree with TRBD2. Sequencing was performed on PBMCs or T cells enriched from blood (not recorded which). This TCR derives from a woman aged 35 to 49 who had recovered from COVID-19. CDR3 region: CASSPRLAGGLRDEQYF. The CDR3 coding sequence is TGCGCCAGCAGCCCCCGACTAGCGGGAGGCCTTCGGGACGAGCAGTACTTC.